These 16 T cell receptor beta chains share one sample of origin, sequenced in a study of T-cell memory formation after mild COVID-19 (dated by TCRdb to the early 2020s). The library came from 5' RACE. The sample was run on an Illumina NovaSeq 6000. Starting from the raw public reads, TCRdb applied fastp trimming at Q25, assembled clones with MiXCR and retained in-frame beta chains. Rows with one shared CDR3 protein collapse into an entry with the most common genes and DNA. Here the sample has roughly 130,000 distinct CDR3 sequences; 15% to 20% occur a single time. Approximately 15% of the sample is in the top ten clones. The sequencing input was PBMCs or a T cell subset sorted from them (not recorded which). These receptors were taken from an adult woman who had mild COVID-19 (a few samples of this study predate the infection). The sample titles of this study are shuffled in the database, so cell type and time point are left out; the donor was told from shared clones.

The chain is built from TRBV20-1 and TRBJ2-7, with D possibly called TRBD1 or TRBD2 (7 bases each). The CDR3 loop spans 14 amino acids. Looked up from germline, CDR1 is DFQATT and CDR2 is SNEGSKA (reference sequence). Trimming shortened V by 4 bases and J by 7 bases, and 20 bases separated the two germline ends. CDR3 nucleotides: TGCAGTGCTACCGATAGGACAGGAGCGGGGGAGCAGTACTTC. As protein: CSATDRTGAGEQYF.

This clonotype has just a few counts. V gene TRBV13 combines with J gene TRBJ2-1; TRBD2 matches 8 bases. V lost 3 bases, J lost 6 bases, and 7 bases stayed unmatched. Germline V lookup: CDR1 PRHDT, CDR2 FYEKMQ (reference sequence). This CDR3 has 15 residues. CDR3: CASSLLGAGGNEQFF. In DNA form, the CDR3 reads TGTGCCAGCAGCTTGTTAGGCGCGGGAGGCAATGAGCAGTTCTTC.

The chain carries TRBV5-1 and TRBJ2-3; D gene ambiguous. Between the trimmed V and J ends, which lost 2 bases and 0 bases, there was a span of 13 bases. The CDR3 totals 16 residues. From germline, CDR1 is SGHRS and CDR2 YFSETQ. This CDR3 reads CASSFLRSPSTDTQYF. The CDR3 DNA reads TGCGCCAGCAGCTTTTTGCGGTCTCCTAGCACAGATACGCAGTATTTT.

The V and J genes are TRBV3-1 and TRBJ1-1; the D gene is possibly TRBD1 (5 bases). The CDR3 spans 15 residues. The germline V gene encodes CDR1 LGHDT and CDR2 YNNKEL (reference sequence). Trimming cost V 0 bases and J 0 bases, with 8 bases left between them. This CDR3 is CASSQDGGMNTEAFF. For the CDR3, the DNA is TGTGCCAGCAGCCAAGATGGGGGAATGAACACTGAAGCTTTCTTT.

J is TRBJ2-7 and V is TRBV20-1; no firm D call. V was cut by 0 bases and J by 6 bases, with 12 bases left in between. This CDR3 contains 13 residues. Per germline, CDR1 DFQATT and CDR2 SNEGSKA (reference sequence). The CDR3 region has the DNA TGCAGTGCTAGAGATCCCCTAGTGGGCGAGCAGTACTTC. It encodes CSARDPLVGEQYF.

This clonotype was observed a handful of times. This CDR3 reads CASKIIDTGELFF. The CDR3 nucleotides are TGTGCCAGCAAGATTATCGACACCGGGGAGCTGTTTTTT. The chain employs TRBV11-2 and TRBJ2-2; D gene unclear. V was cut by 7 bases and J by 3 bases, with 9 bases left in between. This CDR3 comprises 13 residues. Germline CDR1 reads SGHAT; CDR2 reads FQNNGV.

In this sample, this clonotype turned up a few times. The V call is TRBV11-3, the J call TRBJ2-4; the match to TRBD2 covers 8 bases. This CDR3 is 21 amino acids long. Germline CDR1 and CDR2: SGHNT and YENEEA. V lost 1 base, J lost 1 base, and 18 bases stayed unmatched. CDR3 in amino acids: CASSLGGSGIGLGAAKNIQYF. The CDR3 DNA sequence: TGTGCCAGCAGCTTAGGAGGTAGCGGGATCGGGCTGGGGGCGGCCAAAAACATTCAGTACTTC.

This clonotype was found a few times. The rearrangement uses TRBV30 and TRBJ2-5; a weak D match, TRBD2 (6 bases). In germline, CDR1 is GTSNPN, CDR2 SVGIG (reference sequence). The CDR3 contains 13 residues. V lost 5 bases to trimming and J lost 3 bases, with 13 bases between them. The CDR3 coding sequence is TGTGCCTGGGGAGGGAACAGCAAAGAGACCCAGTACTTC. Translation gives CAWGGNSKETQYF.

The chain links TRBV5-1 to TRBJ2-5; D may be TRBD1 (6 bases). Between the trimmed V and J ends, which lost 5 bases and 4 bases, there was a span of 9 bases. The CDR3 is made up of 12 amino acids. Germline CDR1 and CDR2: SGHRS and YFSETQ. Here the CDR3 reads CASRRGLETQYF. DNA for the CDR3: TGCGCCAGCAGAAGGGGGTTAGAGACCCAGTACTTC.

The chain couples TRBV7-3 to TRBJ2-2; no clear D. V lost 7 bases, J lost 2 bases, and 14 bases lay in between. From germline, CDR1 is SGHTA and CDR2 FQGTGA. This CDR3 has 15 amino acids. The CDR3 nucleotides read TGTGCCAGCACCAACAGCCCGCTTAACACCGGGGAGCTGTTTTTT. It codes for CASTNSPLNTGELFF.

This clonotype was seen many times. The chain has TRBV9 and TRBJ2-1; D perhaps matches TRBD1 (5 bases). Trimming pared 4 bases from V and 4 bases from J, leaving 9 bases between. This CDR3 region has 13 residues. CDR1 is SGDLS, CDR2 YYNGEE, per germline. In DNA, the CDR3 is TGTGCCAGCAGCAAAGGACATTACAATGAGCAGTTCTTC. It is translated as CASSKGHYNEQFF.

The sample holds a few counts of this clonotype. The chain is built from TRBV5-1 and TRBJ1-1; D is ambiguous. Trimming left V 5 bases short and J 4 bases short, with 12 bases between. The germline gives CDR1 SGHRS, CDR2 YFSETQ. The CDR3 extends over 13 amino acids. For the CDR3, the DNA is TGCGCCAGCAGATTCCTAGCGGGCACTGAAGCTTTCTTT. This sequence encodes CASRFLAGTEAFF.

This clonotype was seen ten or more times. The chain employs TRBV20-1 and TRBJ2-3; possibly TRBD2 for D (5 bases). Looked up from germline, CDR1 is DFQATT and CDR2 is SNEGSKA (reference sequence). CDR3 length: 13 amino acids. Trimming left V 3 bases short and J 5 bases short, with 12 bases between. CDR3 DNA sequence: TGCAGTGCTAGTGGGGTGAGGGAAGATACGCAGTATTTT. Translating gives CSASGVREDTQYF.

This clonotype came up a few times. The chain carries TRBV5-1 and TRBJ1-2; D possibly corresponds to TRBD1 (5 bases). The germline gives CDR1 SGHRS, CDR2 YFSETQ. The CDR3 spans 14 residues. V gave up 7 bases and J gave up 2 bases, with 15 bases separating them. The CDR3 bases are TGCGCCAGCGGACTCCCAGGGATAAACTATGGCTACACCTTC. This codes for CASGLPGINYGYTF.

The chain has TRBV12-3 or TRBV12-4 and TRBJ2-4; 9 nucleotides agree with TRBD1. V trimming: 1 base; J trimming: 3 bases; junction bases outside the gene matches: 4. The CDR3 is 16 residues long. Here the CDR3 DNA reads TGTGCCAGCAGTTTAGTTAGGACAGGGGTCAAAAACATTCAGTACTTC. This gives the protein CASSLVRTGVKNIQYF.

This sequence joins TRBV5-1 and TRBJ1-1; no clear D gene. Germline V gene sequence: CDR1 SGHRS, CDR2 YFSETQ. V was pared by 6 bases and J by 1 base, with 10 bases between. The CDR3 is 13 amino acids. CDR3 DNA sequence: TGCGCCAGCAACCGTCTGTCGAACACTGAAGCTTTCTTT. This sequence encodes CASNRLSNTEAFF.